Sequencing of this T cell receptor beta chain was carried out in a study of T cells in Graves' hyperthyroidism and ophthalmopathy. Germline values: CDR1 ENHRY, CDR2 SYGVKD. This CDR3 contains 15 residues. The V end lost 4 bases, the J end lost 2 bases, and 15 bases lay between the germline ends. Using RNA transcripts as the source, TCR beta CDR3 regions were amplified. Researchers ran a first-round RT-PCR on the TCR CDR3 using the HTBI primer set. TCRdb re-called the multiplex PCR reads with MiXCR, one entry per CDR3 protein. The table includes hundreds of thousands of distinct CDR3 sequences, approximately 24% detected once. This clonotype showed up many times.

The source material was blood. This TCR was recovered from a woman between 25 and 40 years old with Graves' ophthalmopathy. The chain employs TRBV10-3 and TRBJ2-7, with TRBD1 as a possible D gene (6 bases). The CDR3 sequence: CAISAGASKTYEQYF. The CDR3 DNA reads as TGTGCCATCAGTGCAGGGGCGTCTAAAACCTACGAGCAGTACTTC.